One and the same sample provided the 12 T cell receptor beta chains below, sequenced in a study of Ad26.COV2.S vaccination and SARS-CoV-2 variants. Treatment in this sample: around 19 received Ad26.COV2.S at low or high dose, single or two shots; about 5 received placebo; per-sample allocation not given. Samples came from day 63 after the first vaccine or placebo injection. TCRdb's table, derived via immunoSEQ multiplex PCR, lists solely in-frame clones and lacks some. The sample consists of about 480,000 clones, 87% of them appearing once. The sequences come from peripheral blood, collected in a trial of Ad26.COV2.S vaccine versus placebo. The receptors here all came from a person between 18 and 65 years old who received the Ad26.COV2.S COVID-19 vaccine or a placebo.

V gene TRBV2 combines with J gene TRBJ1-4, with D tentatively TRBD1 (5 bases). This CDR3 is built from 13 residues. Looked up from germline, CDR1 is SNHLY and CDR2 is FYNNEI. The V and J ends lost 7 bases and 7 bases respectively, with 13 bases between them. CDR3 residues: CASITGVGEKLFF. CDR3 DNA sequence: TGTGCCAGCATTACGGGGGTTGGTGAAAAACTGTTTTTT.

This chain uses TRBV11-2 with TRBJ1-1; D is uncertain. In germline, CDR1 is SGHAT, CDR2 FQNNGV. The CDR3 covers 13 residues. V was cut by 2 bases and J by 6 bases, with 10 bases left in between. CDR3 in amino acids: CASSLRSAAEAFF. DNA for the CDR3: TGTGCCAGCAGCTTAAGGAGTGCCGCTGAAGCTTTCTTT. Full variable domain (outside the CDR3, taken from reference TRBV11-2 and TRBJ1-1): EAGVAQSPRYKIIEKRQSVAFWCNPISGHATLYWYQQILGQGPKLLIQFQNNGVVDDSQLPKDRFSAERLKGVDSTLKIQPAKLEDSAVYLCASSLRSAAEAFFGQGTRLTVV.

J is TRBJ2-6 and V is TRBV29-1; D remains ambiguous. Germline V CDR1 and CDR2: SQVTM, ANQGSEA. CDR3 length equals 14 residues. V lost 5 bases to trimming and J lost 2 bases, with 10 bases between them. In DNA form, the CDR3 reads TGCAGCGTTAGGGCGAGAACTGGGGCCAACGTCCTGACTTTC. Translating gives CSVRARTGANVLTF.

The chain couples TRBV30 to TRBJ1-2, with a tentative D call TRBD1 (5 bases). The length of the CDR3 is 13 residues. Per germline, CDR1 GTSNPN and CDR2 SVGIG (reference sequence). V was clipped by 0 bases and J by 8 bases, with 13 bases between them. CDR3 protein: CAWSVGPRAGYTF. DNA for the CDR3: TGTGCCTGGAGTGTGGGGCCGAGGGCCGGCTACACCTTC.

About this clone: Other nucleotide sequences in the sample specify the same CDR3. The chain is built from TRBV7-2 and TRBJ2-1; D unresolved. The germline CDR1 and CDR2 sequences are SGHTA and FQGNSA. This CDR3 has 11 residues. V shed 2 bases and J shed 9 bases, with 5 bases lying between them. The CDR3 loop is CASSLRAEQFF. CDR3 coding DNA: TGTGCCAGCAGCTTACGGGCTGAGCAGTTCTTC.

This chain connects TRBV7-9 to TRBJ2-3, with D possibly being TRBD2 (6 bases). The CDR3 has 15 amino acids. Looked up from germline, CDR1 is SEHNR and CDR2 is FQNEAQ (reference sequence). V lost 6 bases and J 4 bases, leaving 17 bases between the germline ends. CDR3 DNA: TGTGCCAGCAGTCAAACTAGCAGAATATCAGATACGCAGTATTTT. It yields the protein CASSQTSRISDTQYF.

This rearrangement joins TRBV15 to TRBJ1-5; no clear D. The ends were cut back, 5 bases at V and 6 bases at J, with 17 bases in the middle. Per the germline V gene, CDR1 is LNHNV and CDR2 is YYDKDF (reference sequence). The CDR3 sequence is 15 residues long. In nucleotides, the CDR3 is TGTGCCACCAGCCGGGGAGGGATAGGCCTTCAGCCCCAGCATTTT. Translating it yields CATSRGGIGLQPQHF.

V gene TRBV25-1 combines with J gene TRBJ1-4, with TRBD1 identical over 7 bases. V lost 5 bases, J lost 6 bases, and 12 bases stayed unmatched. Germline CDR1 is MGHDK and CDR2 is SYGVNS. CDR3 length: 16 residues. CDR3 residues: CASSWGMTGLDEKLFF. CDR3 nucleotides: TGTGCCAGCAGTTGGGGGATGACAGGGCTGGATGAAAAACTGTTTTTT. The variable domain in full, completed from reference TRBV25-1 and TRBJ1-4, reads EADIYQTPRYLVIGTGKKITLECSQTMGHDKMYWYQQDPGMELHLIHYSYGVNSTEKGDLSSESTVSRIRTEHFPLTLESARPSHTSQYLCASSWGMTGLDEKLFFGSGTQLSVL.

The rearrangement uses TRBV7-9 and TRBJ2-7; tentatively, D is TRBD2 (6 bases). The CDR3 has 16 amino acids. Germline CDR1 reads SEHNR; CDR2 reads FQNEAQ (reference sequence). V gave up 0 bases and J gave up 0 bases, with 12 bases separating them. The CDR3 DNA sequence: TGTGCCAGCAGCTTAGCGGGGGGACTGAACTCCTACGAGCAGTACTTC. This gives the protein CASSLAGGLNSYEQYF. The full variable domain, with the rest looked up from reference TRBV7-9 and TRBJ2-7, is DTGVSQNPRHKITKRGQNVTFRCDPISEHNRLYWYRQTLGQGPEFLTYFQNEAQLEKSRLLSDRFSAERPKGSFSTLEIQRTEQGDSAMYLCASSLAGGLNSYEQYFGPGTRLTVT.

The rearrangement uses TRBV29-1 and TRBJ1-1; D remains unclear. V dropped 6 bases and J dropped 4 bases, with 15 bases sitting between them. CDR3 length equals 13 residues. Looked up from germline, CDR1 is SQVTM and CDR2 is ANQGSEA. The CDR3 nucleotides are TGCAGCGTGGGTCTGGGTTGGGGCACTGAAGCTTTCTTT. As protein: CSVGLGWGTEAFF.

The chain has TRBV11-3 and TRBJ2-3; 7 positions agree with TRBD2. Per the germline V gene, CDR1 is SGHNT and CDR2 is YENEEA. V dropped 2 bases and J dropped 5; count of bases not matched to a gene: 4. The CDR3 is made up of 14 amino acids. In DNA form, the CDR3 reads TGTGCCAGCAGCTTATCCGCGGGAGTAGATACGCAGTATTTT. It yields the protein CASSLSAGVDTQYF. Combining the CDR3 with reference TRBV11-3 and TRBJ2-3 gives the whole variable domain EAGVVQSPRYKIIEKKQPVAFWCNPISGHNTLYWYLQNLGQGPELLIRYENEEAVDDSQLPKDRFSAERLKGVDSTLKIQPAELGDSAVYLCASSLSAGVDTQYFGPGTRLTVL.

V is TRBV5-4 and J is TRBJ2-2; D call uncertain. This CDR3 is 11 amino acids long. Germline loops: CDR1 SGHNT, CDR2 YYREEE (reference sequence). V was shortened by 4 bases and J by 2 bases, with 0 bases between the two germline ends. The CDR3 nucleotides are TGTGCCAGCAGCAACACCGGGGAGCTGTTTTTT. As protein: CASSNTGELFF.